This TCR beta chain was profiled in a study of T cells after yellow fever vaccination. The CDR3 has 18 amino acids. Trimming removed 1 base at V and 2 bases at J, with 15 bases between. Germline V gene sequence: CDR1 MNHEY, CDR2 SVGEGT. The study's findings and limits: Only a minor proportion of clonotypes was detected across both CD4 and CD8 compartments. Reappearing after the booster were most of the clones from primary vaccination (around 96% CD4, approximately 85% CD8).

This clonotype was picked up a small number of times. Its antigen is still unknown. TCRdb itself ran the 5' RACE reads through MiXCR, one entry per CDR3 protein. This table holds some 250,000 distinct CDR3 sequences, about 3.7% found once. Sequences were derived from PBMCs, sampled 15 days after the yellow fever booster vaccination. The V gene is TRBV6-2 or TRBV6-3, the J gene TRBJ2-6, with TRBD1 as a possible D gene (5 bases). The TCR was taken from a man between 18 and 29 years old who received the YFV17D yellow fever vaccine. CDR3 in amino acids: CASSYFRVLRPGANVLTF. For the CDR3, the DNA is TGTGCCAGCAGTTACTTCAGGGTGCTGAGGCCTGGGGCCAACGTCCTGACTTTC.